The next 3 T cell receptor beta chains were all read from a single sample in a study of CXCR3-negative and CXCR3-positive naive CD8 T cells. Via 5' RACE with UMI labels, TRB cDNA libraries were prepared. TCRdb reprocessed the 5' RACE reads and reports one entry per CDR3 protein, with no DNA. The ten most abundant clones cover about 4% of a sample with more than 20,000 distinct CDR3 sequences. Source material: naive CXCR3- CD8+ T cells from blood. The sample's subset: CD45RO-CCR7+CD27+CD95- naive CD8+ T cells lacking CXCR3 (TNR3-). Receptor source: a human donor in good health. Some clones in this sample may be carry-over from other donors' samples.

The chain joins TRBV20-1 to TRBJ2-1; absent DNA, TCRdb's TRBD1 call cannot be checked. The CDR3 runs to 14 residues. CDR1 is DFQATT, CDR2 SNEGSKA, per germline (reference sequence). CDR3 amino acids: CSASIPGIFNEQFF.

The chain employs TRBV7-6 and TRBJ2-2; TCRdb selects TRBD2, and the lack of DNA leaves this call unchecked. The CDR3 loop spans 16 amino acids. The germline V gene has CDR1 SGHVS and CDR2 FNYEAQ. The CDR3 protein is CASSSFGGSDTGELFF. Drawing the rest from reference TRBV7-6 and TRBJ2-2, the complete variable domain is GAGVSQSPRYKVTKRGQDVALRCDPISGHVSLYWYRQALGQGPEFLTYFNYEAQQDKSGLPNDRFSAERPEGSISTLTIQRTEQRDSAMYRCASSSFGGSDTGELFFGEGSRLTVL.

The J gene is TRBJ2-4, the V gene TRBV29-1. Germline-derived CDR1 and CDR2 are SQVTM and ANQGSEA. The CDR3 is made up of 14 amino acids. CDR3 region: CSARLELYKNIQYF.